Listed below are T cell receptor beta chains from one sample, sequenced in a study of lymphopenia after photon versus proton radiotherapy. The method was immunoSEQ multiplex PCR; TCRdb's version includes in-frame clones alone and lacks a portion of them. The table shows around 64,000 clones, with just under 95% occurring only once. This specimen was peripheral blood, taken from a patient treated with photon-based radiotherapy. The receptors stem from a woman aged 40 to 50 with cholangiocarcinoma. Each CDR3 is given with its conserved first and last residue. A D gene is named only where the DNA matches it firmly.

cdr3_length | j_call | v_call | d_call | cdr3_aa
13 | TRBJ2-7 | TRBV29-1 | TRBD1 | CSVRDRESYEQYF
15 | TRBJ2-7 | TRBV2 | . | CASSEGDSVTYEQYF
14 | TRBJ2-7 | TRBV28 | TRBD1 | CASSLGQGIYEQYF
16 | TRBJ2-7 | TRBV5-1 | . | CASSLGSVTGLGEQYF
16 | TRBJ2-5 | TRBV5-1 | . | CASSLNPPGTLETQYF
14 | TRBJ2-1 | TRBV5-1 | TRBD2 | CASSLASGAGEQFF
12 | TRBJ2-2 | TRBV27 | . | CASSSNTGELFF
11 | TRBJ2-5 | TRBV10-3 | . | CAIRGRETQYF
13 | TRBJ1-4 | TRBV30 | . | CARRQVGDEKLFF
14 | TRBJ2-7 | TRBV7-9 | . | CASSLAEGTYEQYF
16 | TRBJ2-6 | TRBV19 | . | CASSAITGTGANVLTF
13 | TRBJ1-1 | TRBV29-1 | TRBD1 | CSARGQANTEAFF
17 | TRBJ2-4 | TRBV5-4 | TRBD1 | CASSFTGQGATKNIQYF
15 | TRBJ1-1 | TRBV13 | . | CASSQRDTLNTEAFF
10 | TRBJ1-2 | TRBV6-5 | . | CASSEWGYTF
14 | TRBJ2-2 | TRBV25-1 | . | CASRGVGDTGELFF
14 | TRBJ1-1 | TRBV5-1 | . | CASSLEGQPTEAFF
13 | TRBJ1-5 | TRBV9 | . | CASSVAGIEPQHF
15 | TRBJ1-1 | TRBV9 | . | CASSALQTMNTEAFF
14 | TRBJ2-7 | TRBV10-3 | . | CATKPGTPTYEQYF
15 | TRBJ2-7 | TRBV6-6 | TRBD2 | CASSSGTSGTYEQYF
14 | TRBJ2-5 | TRBV2 | TRBD2 | CASGASGGPRTQYF
14 | TRBJ1-1 | TRBV7-2 | . | CASSLDSTNTEAFF
13 | TRBJ2-2 | TRBV29-1 | . | CSVDMSNTGELFF
16 | TRBJ1-2 | TRBV7-8 | TRBD1 | CASSLRLGGANYGYTF
11 | TRBJ2-3 | TRBV7-2 | . | CASSLADTQYF
17 | TRBJ2-3 | TRBV18 | TRBD2 | CASSKGTSGRGTDTQYF
15 | TRBJ2-7 | TRBV7-9 | TRBD1 | CASSARTGSGSEQYF
14 | TRBJ2-3 | TRBV7-9 | . | CASSPRSRPDTQYF
14 | TRBJ1-2 | TRBV6-5 | . | CASSRPQGLDGYTF
14 | TRBJ2-7 | TRBV7-8 | TRBD2 | CASSIAGGPYEQYF
12 | TRBJ2-1 | TRBV29-1 | . | CSVPGTVNEQFF
14 | TRBJ1-5 | TRBV5-8 | . | CASSWGQSNQPQHF
17 | TRBJ2-3 | TRBV6-1 | . | CASSEGRAQGRTDTQYF
12 | TRBJ2-7 | TRBV10-3 | TRBD1 | CAIGTGEYEQYF
17 | TRBJ2-1 | TRBV19 | TRBD2 | CATHPGTSGRRVNEQFF
11 | TRBJ1-1 | TRBV20-1 | . | CSARDYTEAFF
15 | TRBJ1-6 | TRBV4-1 | TRBD1 | CASSPSGTANSPLHF
15 | TRBJ1-3 | TRBV4-3 | . | CASSQGTLATDTIYF
16 | TRBJ2-3 | TRBV7-3 | TRBD1 | CASSLTPPGQGGTQYF
16 | TRBJ2-5 | TRBV4-3 | TRBD2 | CASSQDGSGRWETQYF
17 | TRBJ2-7 | TRBV29-1 | TRBD1 | CSVETDGGQGSPYEQYF
16 | TRBJ2-1 | TRBV9 | . | CASSPFAAASYNEQFF
13 | TRBJ2-3 | TRBV7-2 | . | CASSLERGDTQYF
14 | TRBJ2-2 | TRBV19 | TRBD2 | CASSISGDGGELFF
14 | TRBJ1-1 | TRBV4-1 | . | CASSPTEGNTEAFF
15 | TRBJ1-3 | TRBV2 | TRBD1 | CASSPQGAGGNTIYF
16 | TRBJ2-7 | TRBV7-2 | TRBD1 | CASSSWPGQGSYEQYF
16 | TRBJ1-1 | TRBV5-1 | . | CASSFALERGLSEAFF
18 | TRBJ2-1 | TRBV7-2 | TRBD2 | CASSLDRVGSGSDNEQFF
13 | TRBJ1-1 | TRBV29-1 | TRBD1 | CSIIDRGYTEAFF
15 | TRBJ2-7 | TRBV28 | . | CASSSLSGQPYEQYF
13 | TRBJ1-2 | TRBV7-3 | TRBD1 | CASSLTTGTGYTF
16 | TRBJ2-1 | TRBV5-6 | TRBD2 | CASRHSGRGPYNEQFF